These T cell receptor beta chains were read from a single sample in a study of CD8+ T cells in alopecia areata. Produced via immunoSEQ multiplex PCR; TCRdb's table is partial and in-frame only. The sample consists of about 180,000 clones, roughly half of them appearing once. This specimen was CD8+ T cells sorted from blood, taken around week 54, from a patient treated with tofacitinib. All receptors come from a human donor with alopecia areata. Each CDR3 is given with its conserved first and last residue. The D gene is left open where the match is weak. The size entry is marked missing in some rows and otherwise reads once, few, many or a size class.

j_gene | abundance | d_gene | len | v_gene | CDR3aa | CDR3nt
TRBJ1-5 | few | NA | 14 | TRBV27 | CASSLMAGYQPQHF | TGTGCCAGCAGTTTAATGGCAGGGTATCAGCCCCAGCATTTT
TRBJ1-1 | NA | NA | 16 | TRBV9 | CASSLLGTGIDTEAFF | TGTGCCAGCAGCCTCCTCGGTACAGGGATAGACACTGAAGCTTTCTTT
TRBJ2-2 | NA | NA | 14 | TRBV6-5 | CASTFLEGPGELFF | TGTGCCAGCACCTTCCTGGAGGGCCCCGGGGAGCTGTTTTTT
TRBJ2-2 | NA | NA | 12 | TRBV29-1 | CSVFWGSGELFF | TGCAGCGTTTTCTGGGGGTCCGGGGAGCTGTTTTTT
TRBJ2-5 | few | TRBD2 | 17 | TRBV9 | CASSPPGGAGGRETQYF | TGTGCCAGCAGCCCCCCGGGGGGGGCCGGTGGGCGAGAGACCCAGTACTTC
TRBJ2-2 | NA | NA | 14 | TRBV7-2 | CASSSGQYTGELFF | TGTGCCAGCAGCAGTGGACAGTACACCGGGGAGCTGTTTTTT
TRBJ2-7 | few | TRBD2 | 16 | TRBV11-2 | CASSLEERGLPYEQYF | TGTGCCAGCAGCTTAGAGGAGCGGGGCCTTCCCTACGAGCAGTACTTC
TRBJ1-1 | few | TRBD1 | 13 | TRBV30 | CAWSVTGDTEAFF | TGTGCCTGGTCCGTAACAGGGGACACTGAAGCTTTCTTT
TRBJ1-2 | NA | NA | 13 | TRBV5-6 | CASSLGRNYGYTF | TGTGCCAGCAGCTTGGGGCGCAACTATGGCTACACCTTC
TRBJ2-2 | few | NA | 15 | TRBV30 | CAWSVLRGPAGELFF | TGTGCCTGGAGTGTACTCCGGGGGCCAGCCGGGGAGCTGTTTTTT
TRBJ2-7 | few | TRBD2 | 15 | TRBV10-3 | CAISELSGGYYEQYF | TGTGCCATCAGTGAGTTGAGCGGGGGGTACTACGAGCAGTACTTC
TRBJ1-2 | NA | NA | 13 | TRBV30 | CAWSVHPGTGYTF | TGTGCCTGGAGTGTACACCCGGGGACGGGCTACACCTTC
TRBJ2-7 | NA | NA | 15 | TRBV27 | CASSLAAGRYHEQYF | TGTGCCAGCAGTTTAGCGGCAGGGCGCTACCACGAGCAGTACTTC
TRBJ2-7 | few | TRBD1 | 13 | TRBV15 | CATRGTEHYEQYF | TGTGCCACCAGAGGGACAGAGCACTACGAGCAGTACTTC
TRBJ2-2 | NA | TRBD2 | 18 | TRBV13 | CASSLLAEGKGYTGELFF | TGTGCCAGCAGCTTACTAGCGGAGGGAAAAGGGTACACCGGGGAGCTGTTTTTT
TRBJ2-7 | few | NA | 13 | TRBV2 | CASSEAGPYEQYF | TGTGCCAGCAGTGAAGCGGGCCCCTACGAGCAGTACTTC
TRBJ1-2 | NA | TRBD1 | 14 | TRBV5-6 | CASSLDRGPYGYTF | TGTGCCAGCAGCTTGGACAGGGGGCCCTATGGCTACACCTTC
TRBJ2-2 | NA | NA | 15 | TRBV6-4 | CASSTILGVTGELFF | TGTGCCAGCAGCACGATCCTGGGGGTCACCGGGGAGCTGTTTTTT
TRBJ1-1 | few | NA | 14 | TRBV5-1 | CASSFRTEATEAFF | TGCGCCAGCAGCTTCAGGACAGAAGCCACTGAAGCTTTCTTT
TRBJ1-6 | NA | TRBD1 | 16 | TRBV4-1 | CASSSSPPGQTSPLHF | TGCGCCAGCAGCTCCTCCCCGCCGGGACAGACTTCACCCCTCCACTTT
TRBJ2-2 | once | NA | 15 | TRBV19 | CASSIGAENTGELFF | TGTGCCAGTAGTATAGGGGCGGAGAACACCGGGGAGCTGTTTTTT
TRBJ2-3 | NA | TRBD2 | 18 | TRBV11-2 | CASSLALASGEITDTQYF | TGTGCCAGCAGCTTAGCATTGGCTAGCGGGGAAATAACAGATACGCAGTATTTT